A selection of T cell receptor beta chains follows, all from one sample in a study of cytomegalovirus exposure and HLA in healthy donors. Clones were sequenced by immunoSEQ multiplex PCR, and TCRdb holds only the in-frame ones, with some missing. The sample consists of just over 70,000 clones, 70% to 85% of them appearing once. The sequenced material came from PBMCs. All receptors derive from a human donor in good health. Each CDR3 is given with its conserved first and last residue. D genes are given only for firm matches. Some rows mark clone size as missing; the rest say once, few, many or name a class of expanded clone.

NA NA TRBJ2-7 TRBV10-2 CASSEAGTHGQYF TGCGCCAGCAGTGAAGCCGGGACTCACGGGCAGTACTTC
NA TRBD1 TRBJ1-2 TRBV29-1 CSVVDRAFNYGYTF TGCAGCGTTGTTGACAGGGCCTTTAACTATGGCTACACCTTC
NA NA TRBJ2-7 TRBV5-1 CASSTGTGSYEQYF TGCGCCAGCAGCACAGGGACCGGCTCCTACGAGCAGTACTTC
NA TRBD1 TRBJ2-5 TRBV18 CASSGVLDRVETQYF TGTGCCAGCTCAGGGGTCCTCGACAGGGTTGAGACCCAGTACTTC
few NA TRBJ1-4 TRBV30 CAWNRDGEKLFF TGTGCCTGGAACAGGGACGGTGAAAAACTGTTTTTT
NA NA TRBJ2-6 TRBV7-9 CASSRSGSGANVLTF TGTGCCAGCAGCCGATCGGGGTCTGGGGCCAACGTCCTGACTTTC
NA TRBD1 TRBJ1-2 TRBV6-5 CASSLRQGDLYGYTF TGTGCCAGCAGTCTCCGCCAGGGGGACCTTTATGGCTACACCTTC
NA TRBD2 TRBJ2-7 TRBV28 CASSPIPTGTSAHEQYF TGTGCCAGCAGTCCTATCCCCACCGGGACTAGCGCCCACGAGCAGTACTTC
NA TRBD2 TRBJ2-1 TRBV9 CASSVDYSGAFYNEQFF TGTGCCAGCAGCGTGGATTATAGCGGGGCATTCTACAATGAGCAGTTCTTC
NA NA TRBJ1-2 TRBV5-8 CASSLGRVRGYTF TGTGCCAGCAGCTTGGGCAGGGTGCGGGGCTACACCTTC
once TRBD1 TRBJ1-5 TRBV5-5 CASSLSPGGYQPQHF TGTGCCAGCAGCTTGTCACCAGGGGGTTATCAGCCCCAGCATTTT
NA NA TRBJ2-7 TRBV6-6 CASSPDSSYEQYF TGTGCCAGCAGTCCTGACAGTTCCTACGAGCAGTACTTC
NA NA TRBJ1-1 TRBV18 CASSPEGVDTEAFF TGTGCCAGCTCACCGGAAGGGGTCGACACTGAAGCTTTCTTT
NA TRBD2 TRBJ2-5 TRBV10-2 CASSALAGETQYF TGCGCCAGCAGTGCACTAGCGGGAGAGACCCAGTACTTC
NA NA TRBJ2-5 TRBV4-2 CASSQESQGRGETQYF TGTGCCAGCAGCCAAGAGTCGCAGGGAAGGGGAGAGACCCAGTACTTC
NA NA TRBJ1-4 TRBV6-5 CASSYSRRTNEKLFF TGTGCCAGCAGTTACTCGAGGCGGACTAATGAAAAACTGTTTTTT
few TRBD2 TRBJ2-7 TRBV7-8 CASSLARTSGFYEQYF TGTGCCAGCAGCTTAGCGCGGACTAGCGGGTTTTACGAGCAGTACTTC
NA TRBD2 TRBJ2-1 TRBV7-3 CASSLNSPGLVEQFF TGTGCCAGCAGCTTAAACTCACCGGGACTAGTGGAGCAGTTCTTC
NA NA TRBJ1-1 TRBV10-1 CASRPDMNTEAFF TGCGCCAGCAGACCAGATATGAACACTGAAGCTTTCTTT
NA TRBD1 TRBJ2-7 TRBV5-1 CASSPGTGGDEQYF TGCGCCAGCAGCCCGGGGACAGGGGGAGACGAGCAGTACTTC
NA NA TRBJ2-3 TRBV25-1 CASSDFRRDTDTQYF TGTGCCAGCAGTGATTTTAGGAGAGACACAGATACGCAGTATTTT
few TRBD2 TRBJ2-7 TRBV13 CASSGRLAGYEQYF TGTGCCAGCAGCGGACGACTAGCGGGATACGAGCAGTACTTC
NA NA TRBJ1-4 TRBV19 CASSIRTGEKLFF TGTGCCAGTAGTATCCGGACGGGGGAAAAACTGTTTTTT
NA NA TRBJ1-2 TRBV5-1 CASSHGQPYGYTF TGCGCCAGCAGCCACGGACAGCCCTATGGCTACACCTTC
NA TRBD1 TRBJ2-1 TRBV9 CASSPKTGGNEQFF TGTGCCAGCAGCCCCAAGACAGGGGGAAATGAGCAGTTCTTC